This entry features one T cell receptor (beta chain) sequence. This sample was included in a study of shared clonotypes between healthy human individuals. Assay used: immunoSEQ multiplex PCR; TCRdb lists only in-frame clones, some missing. The sample lists around 500,000 clones; approximately 84% were seen once. Germline-derived CDR1 and CDR2 are MNHNS and SASEGT. This CDR3 has 15 amino acids. Trimming cost V 3 bases and J 1 base, with 9 bases left between them. Sequencing was performed on PBMCs. The sequence came from a woman in her 40s in good health. Some clones in this sample may be carry-over from other donors' samples. The chain links TRBV6-1 to TRBJ2-2; the D is unclear. The CDR3 DNA sequence: TGTGCCAGCAGTGAGGTGGGCAGGAACACCGGGGAGCTGTTTTTT. As protein: CASSEVGRNTGELFF.